One and the same sample provided the 4 T cell receptor beta chains below, sequenced in a study of blood T cell repertoires in COVID-19. Only in-frame clones appear in the TCRdb table, and some are missing; sequencing was by immunoSEQ multiplex PCR. The data show 220,000 or so clones, 85% to 90% seen once. The sequenced material came from PBMCs or T cells enriched from blood (not recorded which). The receptors derive from a man in his fifties or sixties who had been exposed to COVID-19.

The V call is TRBV10-3, the J call TRBJ1-6, with 9 bases aligning to TRBD1. Germline V lookup: CDR1 ENHRY, CDR2 SYGVKD. CDR3 length equals 16 residues. V shed 4 bases and J 9 bases; nucleotides not matched to a gene: 10. This chain's CDR3 is CAISGPGQGSASPLHF. The CDR3, as DNA: TGTGCCATCAGTGGCCCGGGACAGGGTAGCGCTTCACCCCTCCACTTT.

The rearrangement links TRBV5-6 to TRBJ2-7, with D unclear. With 2 bases removed from V and 3 bases from J, the gap between germline ends came to 21 bases. The CDR3 has 17 residues. Germline loops: CDR1 SGHDT, CDR2 YYEEEE. The chain's CDR3 is CASSLGAVSALGYEQYF. The CDR3 nucleotides read TGTGCCAGCAGCTTAGGTGCGGTGTCCGCCCTCGGCTACGAGCAGTACTTC.

The rearrangement links TRBV5-1 to TRBJ2-6; possibly TRBD2 for D (5 bases). The germline gives CDR1 SGHRS, CDR2 YFSETQ. The CDR3 covers 18 residues. Trimming shortened V by 2 bases and J by 0 bases, and 15 bases separated the two germline ends. DNA of the CDR3: TGCGCCAGCAGCTTTGGTCTGCGGAGCGGCTCTGGGGCCAACGTCCTGACTTTC. Its translation is CASSFGLRSGSGANVLTF.

The rearrangement uses TRBV5-6 and TRBJ2-5, with a weak D call TRBD2 (5 bases). Germline assignment: CDR1 SGHDT and CDR2 YYEEEE. The CDR3 sequence is 14 residues long. Trimming left V 1 base short and J 5 bases short, with 12 bases between. The CDR3 coding sequence is TGTGCCAGCAGCTTGTACGCGACGGGGGAGACCCAGTACTTC. Protein: CASSLYATGETQYF.